This entry lists 10 T cell receptor beta chains sequenced from one sample in a study of identical twins (dated by TCRdb to 2016 to 2018). Library creation used 5' RACE. TCRdb names Illumina HiSeq 2000 as the instrument used. Through fastp at Q25 and MiXCR, TCRdb rebuilt clones from the public reads, retaining in-frame beta chains. CDR3 protein duplicates are merged, each entry listing the most common genes and DNA. A total of hundreds of thousands of distinct CDR3 sequences appear in this sample, about 12% of them only once. In total, the top ten clones hold around 1.6% of the sample. The same specimen was also included in a second study, on yellow fever vaccine responses in identical twins.

Sequenced input: PBMCs. These receptors were collected from a woman younger than 35 in good health.

The V and J genes are TRBV20-1 and TRBJ2-7; 10 nucleotides align to TRBD2. V lost 3 bases, J lost 5 bases, and 10 bases stayed unmatched. Germline lookup yields CDR1 DFQATT and CDR2 SNEGSKA (reference sequence). This CDR3 is 15 amino acids long. CDR3 sequence reads: CSASDLLAGVDEQYF. DNA for the CDR3: TGCAGTGCTAGCGATTTGCTAGCGGGGGTCGACGAGCAGTACTTC.

In DNA form, the CDR3 reads TGTGCCAGCAGCTCTAACAGGGGTGGCTACACCTTC. It is translated as CASSSNRGGYTF. V usage is TRBV7-2 and J usage is TRBJ1-2; 7 positions match TRBD1. V lost 4 bases, J lost 7 bases, and 3 bases stayed unmatched. The CDR3 is made up of 12 amino acids. The germline V gene has CDR1 SGHTA and CDR2 FQGNSA. Looking up the rest from reference TRBV7-2 and TRBJ1-2 gives the full variable domain: GAGVSQSPSNKVTEKGKDVELRCDPISGHTALYWYRQSLGQGLEFLIYFQGNSAPDKSGLPSDRFSAERTGGSVSTLTIQRTQQEDSAVYLCASSSNRGGYTFGSGTRLTVV.

This clonotype was found a few times. V gene TRBV4-1 combines with J gene TRBJ2-5, with D maybe TRBD2 (6 bases). This CDR3 is built from 13 residues. V was shortened by 4 bases and J by 4 bases, with 10 bases between the two germline ends. Germline CDR1 reads MGHRA; CDR2 reads YSYEKL. CDR3 residues: CASSLTRRETQYF. The CDR3, as DNA: TGCGCCAGCAGCCTGACTAGGAGAGAGACCCAGTACTTC.

The chain couples TRBV5-1 to TRBJ2-1; D possibly uses TRBD1 or TRBD2 (5 bases each). Trimming cost V 1 base and J 10 bases, with 15 bases left between them. The CDR3 loop spans 14 amino acids. CDR1 and CDR2 from the germline V gene are SGHRS and YFSETQ. In DNA, the CDR3 is TGCGCCAGCAGCTTGTCGGGGACCCCCAGCGAGCAGTTCTTC. Translated: CASSLSGTPSEQFF.

The chain joins TRBV4-1 to TRBJ1-1; no definite D call. This CDR3 region has 15 residues. Trimming removed 0 bases from V and 8 bases from J, with 16 bases in between. The germline CDR1 and CDR2 sequences are MGHRA and YSYEKL. CDR3 bases: TGCGCCAGCAGCCAAGATCCAGCAGGCTGGCGGGAAGCTTTCTTT. Protein sequence: CASSQDPAGWREAFF.

The rearrangement links TRBV3-1 to TRBJ2-1; 8 positions agree with TRBD2. The germline V gene has CDR1 LGHDT and CDR2 YNNKEL (reference sequence). Trimming at V came to 2 bases and at J to 2 bases, leaving 5 bases not matched to a gene. The CDR3 loop spans 16 amino acids. The CDR3 nucleotides read TGTGCCAGCAGCCAAAATAGCGGGATTCCCTACAATGAGCAGTTCTTC. Translation gives CASSQNSGIPYNEQFF.

The chain employs TRBV15 and TRBJ2-7, with TRBD1 identical over 8 bases. This CDR3 is built from 16 residues. Germline values: CDR1 LNHNV, CDR2 YYDKDF (reference sequence). V lost 2 bases, J lost 5 bases, and 11 bases stayed unmatched. CDR3 region: CATSRPPDRGEDEQYF. DNA for the CDR3: TGTGCCACCAGCAGACCCCCTGACAGGGGCGAGGACGAGCAGTACTTC.

The chain uses TRBV5-1 and TRBJ2-1, with D possibly TRBD1 on 5 matching bases. From germline, CDR1 is SGHRS and CDR2 YFSETQ. V shed 0 bases and J shed 0 bases, with 10 bases lying between them. This CDR3 spans 16 amino acids. CDR3 in DNA: TGCGCCAGCAGCTTGGACGGCAGGGACTCCTACAATGAGCAGTTCTTC. It yields the protein CASSLDGRDSYNEQFF.

This clonotype was seen only a few times. This chain uses TRBV9 with TRBJ1-4; possible D gene TRBD1, 5 bases. The germline gives CDR1 SGDLS, CDR2 YYNGEE. CDR3 length: 15 amino acids. V lost 4 bases, J lost 5 bases, and 15 bases lay in between. CDR3: CASSPMTALNEKLFF. CDR3 sequence (DNA): TGTGCCAGCAGCCCCATGACAGCATTGAATGAAAAACTGTTTTTT.

This clonotype was recorded many times. The rearrangement uses TRBV5-1 and TRBJ2-1, with 7 bases lining up with TRBD2. CDR3 length: 15 amino acids. J was trimmed by 5 bases and V by 0 bases; bases with no gene match: 5. CDR1 is SGHRS, CDR2 YFSETQ, per germline. CDR3 nucleotides: TGCGCCAGCAGCTTGGCCACTAGCGCGAACAATGAGCAGTTCTTC. Its protein product is CASSLATSANNEQFF.